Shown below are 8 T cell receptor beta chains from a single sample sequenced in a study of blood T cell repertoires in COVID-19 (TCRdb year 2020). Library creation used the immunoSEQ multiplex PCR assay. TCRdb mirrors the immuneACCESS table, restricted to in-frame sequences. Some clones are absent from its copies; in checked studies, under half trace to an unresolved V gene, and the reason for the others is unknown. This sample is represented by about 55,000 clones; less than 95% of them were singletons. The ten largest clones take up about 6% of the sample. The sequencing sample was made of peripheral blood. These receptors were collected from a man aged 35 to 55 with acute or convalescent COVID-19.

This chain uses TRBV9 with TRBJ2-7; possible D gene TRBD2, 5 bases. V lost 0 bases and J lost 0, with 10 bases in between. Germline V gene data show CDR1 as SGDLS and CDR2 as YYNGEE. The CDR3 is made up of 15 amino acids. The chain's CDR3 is CASSVGSGSSYEQYF. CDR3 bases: TGTGCCAGCAGCGTAGGAAGTGGGAGCTCCTACGAGCAGTACTTC. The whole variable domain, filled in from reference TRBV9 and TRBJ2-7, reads DSGVTQTPKHLITATGQRVTLRCSPRSGDLSVYWYQQSLDQGLQFLIQYYNGEERAKGNILERFSAQQFPDLHSELNLSSLELGDSALYFCASSVGSGSSYEQYFGPGTRLTVT.

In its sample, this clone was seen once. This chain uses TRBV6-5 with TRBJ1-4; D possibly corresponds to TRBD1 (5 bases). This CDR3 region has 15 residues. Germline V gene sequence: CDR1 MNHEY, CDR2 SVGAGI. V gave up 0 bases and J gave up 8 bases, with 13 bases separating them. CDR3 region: CASSYSRRGKEKLFF. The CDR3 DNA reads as TGTGCCAGCAGTTACTCAAGGCGGGGCAAGGAAAAACTGTTTTTT.

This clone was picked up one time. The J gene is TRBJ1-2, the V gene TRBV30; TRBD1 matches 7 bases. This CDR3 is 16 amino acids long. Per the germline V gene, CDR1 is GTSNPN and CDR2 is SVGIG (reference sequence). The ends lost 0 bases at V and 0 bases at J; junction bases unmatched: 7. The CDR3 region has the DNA TGTGCCTGGAGTGTACAGGGGACAGCAACTAACTATGGCTACACCTTC. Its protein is CAWSVQGTATNYGYTF.

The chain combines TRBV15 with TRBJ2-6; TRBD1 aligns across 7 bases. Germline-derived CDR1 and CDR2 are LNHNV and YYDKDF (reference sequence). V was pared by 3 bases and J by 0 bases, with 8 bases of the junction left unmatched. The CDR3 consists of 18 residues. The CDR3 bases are TGTGCCACCAGCAGCGTGAGGACAGGTGGCTCTGGGGCCAACGTCCTGACTTTC. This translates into CATSSVRTGGSGANVLTF.

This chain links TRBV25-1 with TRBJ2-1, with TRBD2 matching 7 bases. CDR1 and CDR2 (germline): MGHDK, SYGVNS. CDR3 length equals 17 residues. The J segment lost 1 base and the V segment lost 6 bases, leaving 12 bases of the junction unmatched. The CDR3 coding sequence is TGTGCCAGCAGCCCTCCCGGGCTAGCGGAATCCTACAATGAGCAGTTCTTC. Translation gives CASSPPGLAESYNEQFF.

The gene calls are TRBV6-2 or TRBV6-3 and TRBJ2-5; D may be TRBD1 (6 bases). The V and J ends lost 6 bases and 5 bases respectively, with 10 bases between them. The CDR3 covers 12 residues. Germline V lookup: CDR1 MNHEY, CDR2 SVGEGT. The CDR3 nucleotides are TGTGCCAGCAGCCACAGGGTGGAGACCCAGTACTTC. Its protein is CASSHRVETQYF.

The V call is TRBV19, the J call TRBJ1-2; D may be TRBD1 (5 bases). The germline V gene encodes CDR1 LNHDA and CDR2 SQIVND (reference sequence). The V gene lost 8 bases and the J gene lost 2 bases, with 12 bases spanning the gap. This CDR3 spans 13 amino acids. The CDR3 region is CASHRFGNYGYTF. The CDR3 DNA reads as TGTGCCAGTCACAGGTTTGGGAACTATGGCTACACCTTC. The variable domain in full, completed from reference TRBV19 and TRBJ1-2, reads DGGITQSPKYLFRKEGQNVTLSCEQNLNHDAMYWYRQDPGQGLRLIYYSQIVNDFQKGDIAEGYSVSREKKESFPLTVTSAQKNPTAFYLCASHRFGNYGYTFGSGTRLTVV.

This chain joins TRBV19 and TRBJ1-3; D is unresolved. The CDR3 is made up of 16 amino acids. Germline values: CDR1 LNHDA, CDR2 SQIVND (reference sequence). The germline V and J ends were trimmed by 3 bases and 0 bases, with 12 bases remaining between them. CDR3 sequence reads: CASSIGSHISGNTIYF. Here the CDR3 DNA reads TGTGCCAGTAGTATCGGGAGTCATATCTCTGGAAACACCATATATTTT.